Listed here is a single T cell receptor (beta chain). This clonotype has ten or more counts. This receptor's antigen is unknown. Base qualities were left out, and no much larger clone turns up one base away. Library preparation employed 5' RACE. The sequencer was a NextSeq 500. In the TCR library protocol, unique molecular identifiers were attached to individual cDNA molecules to correct for PCR bias and sequencing error. Both TCR alpha and beta chains were sequenced, and tight co-correlation was observed between alpha and beta sequence abundances in each sample. In the authors' own workflow: Decombinator V4 was used to perform V gene, J gene and CDR3 annotation of TCR sequences. TCRs were defined as expanded if a significant change between any two time points was detected under a Poisson model with p below 0.0001. TCR abundances were normalised to the total number of TCRs sequenced per sample and were expressed as counts per million. MAIT TCRs were defined by TRAV1-2 paired with TRAJ12, TRAJ20 or TRAJ33, and iNKT TCRs by TRAV10 paired with TRAJ18. VDJdb, accessed 1 November 2021, was searched for CMV, EBV and SARS-CoV-2 annotated TCRs, with TCRs annotated for multiple antigens excluded. TCRdb reran the public reads through fastp at Q25 and MiXCR, keeping productive beta chains. A single entry per CDR3 protein holds the most common genes and DNA from its merged rows. None of the V and J calls come from the authors' own analysis; TCRdb made them. Recorded for this sample are 80,000 or so distinct CDR3 sequences; roughly 6% of them occurred a single time. In total, the top ten clones hold roughly 8.1% of the sample.

This record comes from a study of early T cells in non-severe SARS-CoV-2 infection (dated by TCRdb to the early 2020s). Regarding the complete study: Because TCR sequencing was done on bulk RNA from unsorted whole blood, the alpha and beta chains could not be paired.

V drops 3 bases and J drops 4 bases, leaving 7 bases in between. The CDR3 runs 13 residues from the cysteine to the phenylalanine. The DNA shown is the 39-base CDR3, in frame from base 1. From the germline V gene, CDR1 is KGHSH and CDR2 is LQKENI. A case-control design nested within a healthcare worker cohort in London, UK, was used, with weekly nasopharyngeal swab PCR tests and blood sampling performed. Healthcare workers were recruited during the week of the UK lockdown, between 23 and 31 March 2020, and followed weekly for up to roughly 15 weeks. The paper as a whole reports these results and caveats: VDJdb matching was skewed toward anti-spike CD8 responses, so virus-specific expansions were likely underestimated and private and CD4 specificities were missed.

Sequencing was carried out using whole blood. Recombination joined TRBV18 with TRBJ2-1; matching of 5 bases hints at TRBD1 as the D gene. The TCR was taken from an adult who was a healthcare worker with PCR-confirmed SARS-CoV-2 infection or an uninfected control (not recorded which). DNA sequence: TGTGCCAGCTCACCGGACAAATACAATGAGCAGTTCTTC. Its amino acids are CASSPDKYNEQFF.